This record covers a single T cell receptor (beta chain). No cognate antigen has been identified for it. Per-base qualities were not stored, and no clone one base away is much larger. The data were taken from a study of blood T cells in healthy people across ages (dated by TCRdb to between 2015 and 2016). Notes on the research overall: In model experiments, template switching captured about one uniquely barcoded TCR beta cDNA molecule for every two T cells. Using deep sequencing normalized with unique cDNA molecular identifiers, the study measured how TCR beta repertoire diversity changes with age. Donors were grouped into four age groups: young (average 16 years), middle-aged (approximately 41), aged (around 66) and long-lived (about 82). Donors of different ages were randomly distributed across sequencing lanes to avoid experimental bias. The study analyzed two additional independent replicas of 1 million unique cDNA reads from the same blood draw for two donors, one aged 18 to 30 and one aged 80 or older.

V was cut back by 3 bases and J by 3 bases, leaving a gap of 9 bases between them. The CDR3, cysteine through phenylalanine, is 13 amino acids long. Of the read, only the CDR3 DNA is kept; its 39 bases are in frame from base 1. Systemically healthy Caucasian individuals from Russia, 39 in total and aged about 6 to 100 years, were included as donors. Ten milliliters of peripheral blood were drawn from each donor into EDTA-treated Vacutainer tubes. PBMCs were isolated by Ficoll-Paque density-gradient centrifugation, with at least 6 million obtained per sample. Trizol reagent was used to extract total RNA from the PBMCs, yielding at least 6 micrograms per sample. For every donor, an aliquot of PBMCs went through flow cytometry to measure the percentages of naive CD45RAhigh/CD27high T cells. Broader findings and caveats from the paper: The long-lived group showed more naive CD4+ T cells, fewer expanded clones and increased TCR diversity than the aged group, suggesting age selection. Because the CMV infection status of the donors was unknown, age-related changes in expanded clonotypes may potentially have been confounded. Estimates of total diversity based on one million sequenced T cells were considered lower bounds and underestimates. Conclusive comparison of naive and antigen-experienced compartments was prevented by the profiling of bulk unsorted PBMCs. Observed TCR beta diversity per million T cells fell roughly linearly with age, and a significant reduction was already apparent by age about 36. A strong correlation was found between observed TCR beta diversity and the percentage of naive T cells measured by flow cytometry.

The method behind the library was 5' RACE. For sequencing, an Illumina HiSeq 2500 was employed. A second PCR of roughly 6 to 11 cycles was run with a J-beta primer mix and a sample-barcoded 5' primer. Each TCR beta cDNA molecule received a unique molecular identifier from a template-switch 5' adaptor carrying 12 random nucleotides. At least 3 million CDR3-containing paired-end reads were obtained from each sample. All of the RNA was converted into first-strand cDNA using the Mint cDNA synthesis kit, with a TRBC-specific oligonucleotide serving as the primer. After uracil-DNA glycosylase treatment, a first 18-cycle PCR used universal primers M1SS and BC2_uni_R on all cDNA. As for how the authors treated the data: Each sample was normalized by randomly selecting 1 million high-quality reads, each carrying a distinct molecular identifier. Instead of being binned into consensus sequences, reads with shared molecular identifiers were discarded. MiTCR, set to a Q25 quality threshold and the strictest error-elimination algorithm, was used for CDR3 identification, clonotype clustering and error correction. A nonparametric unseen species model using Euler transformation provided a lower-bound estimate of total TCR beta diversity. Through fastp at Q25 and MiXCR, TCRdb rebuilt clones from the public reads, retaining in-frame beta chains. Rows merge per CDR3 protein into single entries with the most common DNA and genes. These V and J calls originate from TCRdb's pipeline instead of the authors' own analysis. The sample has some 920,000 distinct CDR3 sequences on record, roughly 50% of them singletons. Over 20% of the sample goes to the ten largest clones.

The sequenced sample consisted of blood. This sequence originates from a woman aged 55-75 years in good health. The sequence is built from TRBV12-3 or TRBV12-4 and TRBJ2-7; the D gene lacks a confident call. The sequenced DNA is TGTGCCAGCAGTTTTGAGAGCCACTACGAGCAGTACTTC. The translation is CASSFESHYEQYF.